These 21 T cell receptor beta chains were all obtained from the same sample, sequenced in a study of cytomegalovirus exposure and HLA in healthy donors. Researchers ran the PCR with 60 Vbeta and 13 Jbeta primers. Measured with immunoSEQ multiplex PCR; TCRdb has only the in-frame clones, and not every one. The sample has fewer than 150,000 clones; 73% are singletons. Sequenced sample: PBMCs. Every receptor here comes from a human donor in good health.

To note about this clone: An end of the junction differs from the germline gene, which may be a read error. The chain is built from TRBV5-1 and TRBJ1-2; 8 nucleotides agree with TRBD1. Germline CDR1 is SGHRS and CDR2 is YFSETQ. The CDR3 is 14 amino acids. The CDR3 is CANSIGQGARGYTF. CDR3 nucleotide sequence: TGCGCCAACAGCATAGGACAGGGCGCAAGGGGCTACACCTTC.

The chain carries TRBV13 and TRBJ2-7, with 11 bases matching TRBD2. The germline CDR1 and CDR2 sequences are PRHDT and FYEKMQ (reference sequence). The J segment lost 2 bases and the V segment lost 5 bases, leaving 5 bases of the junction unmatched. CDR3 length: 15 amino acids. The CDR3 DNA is TGTGCCAGCAGCCACCCTAGCGGGAGGACCTACGAGCAGTACTTC. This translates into CASSHPSGRTYEQYF.

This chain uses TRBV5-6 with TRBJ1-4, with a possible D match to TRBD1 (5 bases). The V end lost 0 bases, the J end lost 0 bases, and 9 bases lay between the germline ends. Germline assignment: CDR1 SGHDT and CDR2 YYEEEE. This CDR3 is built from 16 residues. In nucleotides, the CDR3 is TGTGCCAGCAGCTTGGTATCAGGGTCAACTAATGAAAAACTGTTTTTT. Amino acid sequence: CASSLVSGSTNEKLFF. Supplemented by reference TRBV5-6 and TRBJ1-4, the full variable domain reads DAGVTQSPTHLIKTRGQQVTLRCSPKSGHDTVSWYQQALGQGPQFIFQYYEEEERQRGNFPDRFSGHQFPNYSSELNVNALLLGDSALYLCASSLVSGSTNEKLFFGSGTQLSVL.

The CDR3 region has the DNA TGTGCCAGTAGTCTCGGGACAGTTTCAGATACGCAGTATTTT. Protein: CASSLGTVSDTQYF. The V and J genes are TRBV19 and TRBJ2-3; 7 bases fit TRBD1. The CDR3 covers 14 residues. V dropped 5 bases and J dropped 4; count of bases not matched to a gene: 6. Germline V gene data show CDR1 as LNHDA and CDR2 as SQIVND (reference sequence).

The CDR3 here is CASSPVTGANVLTF. The DNA for the CDR3 is TGTGCCAGCAGCCCAGTAACCGGGGCCAACGTCCTGACTTTC. This sequence joins TRBV6-1 and TRBJ2-6; the D is unclear. The CDR3 is 14 residues long. Germline V gene sequence: CDR1 MNHNS, CDR2 SASEGT. V was trimmed by 6 bases and J by 4 bases, leaving 10 bases between them.

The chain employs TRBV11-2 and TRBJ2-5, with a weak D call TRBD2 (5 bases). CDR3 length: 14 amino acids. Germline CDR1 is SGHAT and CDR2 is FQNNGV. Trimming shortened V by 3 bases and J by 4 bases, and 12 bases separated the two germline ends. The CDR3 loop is CASSFREGVETQYF. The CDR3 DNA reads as TGTGCCAGCAGCTTTCGAGAGGGCGTAGAGACCCAGTACTTC.

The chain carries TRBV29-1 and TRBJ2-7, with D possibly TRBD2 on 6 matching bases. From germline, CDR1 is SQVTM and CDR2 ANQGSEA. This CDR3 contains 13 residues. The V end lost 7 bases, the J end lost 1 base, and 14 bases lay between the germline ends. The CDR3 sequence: CSGTKGLSYEQYF. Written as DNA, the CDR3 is TGCAGCGGGACTAAGGGGTTGTCCTACGAGCAGTACTTC.

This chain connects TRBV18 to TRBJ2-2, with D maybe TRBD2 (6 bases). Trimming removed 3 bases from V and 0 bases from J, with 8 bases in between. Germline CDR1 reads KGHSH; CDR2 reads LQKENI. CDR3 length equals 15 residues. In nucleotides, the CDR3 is TGTGCCAGCTCACCCCGGGAGACGAACACCGGGGAGCTGTTTTTT. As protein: CASSPRETNTGELFF.

The CDR3 loop is CASSFRTGATNTGELFF. As DNA, the CDR3 is TGTGCCAGCAGCTTTAGGACAGGGGCCACGAACACCGGGGAGCTGTTTTTT. This sequence joins TRBV4-2 and TRBJ2-2; 9 bases map to TRBD1. The germline CDR1 and CDR2 sequences are LGHNA and YNFKEQ. The CDR3 consists of 17 residues. J gave up 0 bases and V 5 bases, and 7 bases lay outside the gene matches.

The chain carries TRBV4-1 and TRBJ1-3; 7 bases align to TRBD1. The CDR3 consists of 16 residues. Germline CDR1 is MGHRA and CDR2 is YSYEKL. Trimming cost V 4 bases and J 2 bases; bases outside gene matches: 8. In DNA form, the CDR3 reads TGCGCCAGCAGCCTCCGGACAGGTTCTACTGGAAACACCATATATTTT. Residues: CASSLRTGSTGNTIYF.

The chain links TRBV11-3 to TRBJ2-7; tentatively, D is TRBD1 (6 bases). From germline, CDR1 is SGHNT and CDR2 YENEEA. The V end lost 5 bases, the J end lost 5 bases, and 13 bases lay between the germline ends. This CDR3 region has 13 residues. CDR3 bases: TGTGCCAGCAGCGAAACTACAGGGAACGAGCAGTACTTC. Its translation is CASSETTGNEQYF.

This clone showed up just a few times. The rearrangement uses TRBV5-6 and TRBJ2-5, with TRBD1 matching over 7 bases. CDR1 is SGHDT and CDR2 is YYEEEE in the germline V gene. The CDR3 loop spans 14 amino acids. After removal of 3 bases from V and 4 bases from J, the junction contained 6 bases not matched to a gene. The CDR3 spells CASSSGTVGETQYF. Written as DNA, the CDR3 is TGTGCCAGCAGCTCCGGGACAGTAGGAGAGACCCAGTACTTC.

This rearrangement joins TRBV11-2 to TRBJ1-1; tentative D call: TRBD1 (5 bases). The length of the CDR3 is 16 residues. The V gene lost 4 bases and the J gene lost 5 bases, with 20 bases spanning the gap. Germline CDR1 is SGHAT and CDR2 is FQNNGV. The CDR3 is CASSSPQALRGTEAFF. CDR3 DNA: TGTGCCAGCAGCTCCCCGCAGGCCCTCCGGGGGACTGAAGCTTTCTTT. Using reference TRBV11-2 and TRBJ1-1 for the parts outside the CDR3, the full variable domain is EAGVAQSPRYKIIEKRQSVAFWCNPISGHATLYWYQQILGQGPKLLIQFQNNGVVDDSQLPKDRFSAERLKGVDSTLKIQPAKLEDSAVYLCASSSPQALRGTEAFFGQGTRLTVV.

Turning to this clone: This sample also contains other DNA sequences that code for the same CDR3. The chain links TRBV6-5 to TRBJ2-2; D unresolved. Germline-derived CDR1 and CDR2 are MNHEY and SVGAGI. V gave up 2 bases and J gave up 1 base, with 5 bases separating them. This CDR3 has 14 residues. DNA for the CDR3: TGTGCCAGCAGTTACGGCCGGAACACCGGGGAGCTGTTTTTT. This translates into CASSYGRNTGELFF.

CDR3 residues: CASSQDWPGEKLFF. CDR3 DNA: TGTGCCAGCAGCCAAGATTGGCCAGGTGAAAAACTGTTTTTT. The chain is built from TRBV14 and TRBJ1-4; D is unresolved. The CDR3 has 14 residues. V was pared by 0 bases and J by 7 bases, with 9 bases between. Germline-derived CDR1 and CDR2 are SGHDN and FVKESK. The variable domain in full, with the rest retrieved from reference TRBV14 and TRBJ1-4, is EAGVTQFPSHSVIEKGQTVTLRCDPISGHDNLYWYRRVMGKEIKFLLHFVKESKQDESGMPNNRFLAERTGGTYSTLKVQPAELEDSGVYFCASSQDWPGEKLFFGSGTQLSVL.

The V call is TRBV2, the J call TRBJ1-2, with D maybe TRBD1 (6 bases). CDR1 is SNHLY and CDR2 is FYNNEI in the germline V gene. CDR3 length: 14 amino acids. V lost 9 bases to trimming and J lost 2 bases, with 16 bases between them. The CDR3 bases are TGTGCCAGTCCGTCGGGACACCGAAACTATGGCTACACCTTC. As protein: CASPSGHRNYGYTF.

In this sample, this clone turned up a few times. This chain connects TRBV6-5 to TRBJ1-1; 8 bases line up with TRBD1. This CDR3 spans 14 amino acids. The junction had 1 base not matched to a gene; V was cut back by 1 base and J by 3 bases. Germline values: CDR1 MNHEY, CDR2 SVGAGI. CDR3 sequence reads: CASSYWGQDTEAFF. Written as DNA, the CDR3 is TGTGCCAGCAGTTACTGGGGACAGGACACTGAAGCTTTCTTT.

The CDR3: CAYSEAFF. The CDR3 bases are TGTGCCTACTCTGAAGCTTTCTTT. The gene calls are TRBV30 and TRBJ1-1; D remains unclear. The CDR3 loop spans 8 amino acids. The V gene lost 7 bases and the J gene lost 6 bases, with 3 bases spanning the gap. The germline CDR1 and CDR2 sequences are GTSNPN and SVGIG (reference sequence).

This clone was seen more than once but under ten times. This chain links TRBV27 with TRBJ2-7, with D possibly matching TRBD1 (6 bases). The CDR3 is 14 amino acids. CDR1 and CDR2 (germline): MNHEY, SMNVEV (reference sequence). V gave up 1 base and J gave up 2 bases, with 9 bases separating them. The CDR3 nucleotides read TGTGCCAGCAGTTTATTCAGGGACACCTACGAGCAGTACTTC. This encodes CASSLFRDTYEQYF.

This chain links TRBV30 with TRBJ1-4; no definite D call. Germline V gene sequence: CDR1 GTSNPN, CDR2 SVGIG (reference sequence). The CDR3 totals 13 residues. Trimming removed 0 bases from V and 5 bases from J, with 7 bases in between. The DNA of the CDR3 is TGTGCCTGGAGTGTATCCAGGAATGAAAAACTGTTTTTT. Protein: CAWSVSRNEKLFF.

The CDR3 nucleotides read TGTGCCACCAGCAGAGATCTTTCCTTGGCAGAAGCTTTCTTT. It translates to CATSRDLSLAEAFF. The V gene is TRBV15, the J gene TRBJ1-1, with no clear D. The V end was cut by 0 bases, the J end by 8 bases, with 13 bases between. CDR1 is LNHNV, CDR2 YYDKDF, per germline (reference sequence). This CDR3 has 14 residues.